A selection of T cell receptor beta chains follows, all from one sample in a study of T cells in Graves' hyperthyroidism and ophthalmopathy. TCRdb analysed the multiplex PCR reads with MiXCR anew, one entry per CDR3 protein. Of roughly 720,000 distinct CDR3 sequences listed, 17% are singletons. What was sequenced was blood. These receptors all stem from a man in his fifties or sixties with Graves' hyperthyroidism. The CDR3 runs from the conserved cysteine through the conserved F or W. Fields, in order: V gene, D gene, clone size, J gene, CDR3 DNA, CDR3 protein. The D gene is left open where the match is weak. Expanded clones get a size class; other rows say once, few or many, or leave the size out.

TRBV6-1	NA	NA	TRBJ1-6	TGTGCCAGCAGCTTGAACGGGGTACGGAATTCACCCCTCCACTTT	CASSLNGVRNSPLHF
TRBV10-3	TRBD1	many	TRBJ2-7	TGTGCCATCAGTGACCCGACAGGGGGAATCTACGAGCAGTACTTC	CAISDPTGGIYEQYF
TRBV28	NA	many	TRBJ2-7	TGTGCCAGCAGGGTTTGCATCTTCTGCTCCTACGAGCAGTACTTC	CASRVCIFCSYEQYF
TRBV5-1	NA	NA	TRBJ2-5	TGCGCCAGCAGCTTGGGGACTAACCGTGTCCCTGAGACCCAGTACTTC	CASSLGTNRVPETQYF
TRBV11-2	TRBD1	NA	TRBJ2-7	TGTGCCAGCAGCTTGACCGGGACAGAGGCTCGCGAGCAGTACTTC	CASSLTGTEAREQYF
TRBV20-1	TRBD2	many	TRBJ2-7	TGCAGTGCGAGAGTCGGACTAGCGGGGACCTACGAGCAGTACTTC	CSARVGLAGTYEQYF
TRBV13	NA	many	TRBJ1-1	TGTGCCAGCAGCTTACCTTTAAGAGGGGAGGACACTGAAGCTTTCTTT	CASSLPLRGEDTEAFF
TRBV20-1	NA	NA	TRBJ2-5	TGCAGTGCTCAGAACGAGGTTCTTGAGACCCAGTACTTC	CSAQNEVLETQYF
TRBV6-5	NA	many	TRBJ2-1	TGTGCCAGCAGTTACTCGATAGGGGCAGGTCCCTACAATGAGCAGTTCTTC	CASSYSIGAGPYNEQFF
TRBV30	NA	many	TRBJ1-4	TGTGCCTGGTCACAGGGATTGAATGAAAAACTGTTTTTT	CAWSQGLNEKLFF
TRBV5-1	NA	many	TRBJ1-2	TGCGCCAGCAGCTCCGGACGGGAAAACTATGGCTACACCTTC	CASSSGRENYGYTF
TRBV20-1	NA	many	TRBJ2-1	TGCAGTGCTAGAGATAACCTTGTGCAGTTCTTC	CSARDNLVQFF
TRBV10-1	NA	NA	TRBJ1-1	TGCGCCAGCAGTGAGTTTTGGGATAACACTGAAGCTTTCTTT	CASSEFWDNTEAFF
TRBV6-2/TRBV6-3	TRBD2	few	TRBJ2-2	TGTGCCAGCAGAGCCGCTCTAGCGGGAACCGGGGAGCTGTTTTTT	CASRAALAGTGELFF
TRBV28	NA	NA	TRBJ1-5	TGTGCCAGCAGATACCCGGGGCATCAGCCCCAGCATTTT	CASRYPGHQPQHF
TRBV10-3	TRBD1	many	TRBJ1-4	TGTGCCATCAGTCCCAGGGGGGGTGCCGAAAAACTGTTTTTT	CAISPRGGAEKLFF
TRBV6-2/TRBV6-3	TRBD2	NA	TRBJ2-3	TGTGCCAGCAGCTACGGGCGGGGGATGACAGATACGCAGTATTTT	CASSYGRGMTDTQYF
TRBV14	NA	few	TRBJ1-1	TGTGCCAGCAGCCTTATGGGAAGAGGGGCTGAAGCTTTCTTT	CASSLMGRGAEAFF
TRBV19	TRBD1	NA	TRBJ2-7	TGTGCCACCCAAAGAGGGCCGACAGGGGTCGGGGTCTACGAGCAGTACTTC	CATQRGPTGVGVYEQYF
TRBV11-2	TRBD2	many	TRBJ2-1	TGTGCCAGCAGCTTTAGGGGAGGACTAGCCTACAATGAGCAGTTCTTC	CASSFRGGLAYNEQFF
TRBV2	NA	many	TRBJ2-5	TGTGCCAGCAGAGTTGGGACATCCCAAGAGACCCAGTACTTC	CASRVGTSQETQYF
TRBV12-3/TRBV12-4	TRBD1	many	TRBJ1-2	TGTGCCAGCAGTCACAGGGGTGGATATGGCTACACCTTC	CASSHRGGYGYTF
TRBV7-9	NA	few	TRBJ1-4	TGTGCCAGCACCAAGATAGGGGCCAACGAAAAACTGTTTTTT	CASTKIGANEKLFF
TRBV4-1	NA	NA	TRBJ1-1	TGCGCCAGCAGCCAAGATCGAGGGGCTCTCACTGAAGCTTTCTTT	CASSQDRGALTEAFF
TRBV5-1	NA	few	TRBJ2-1	TGCGCCAGCAGCTCCGATGGGGGGGCTACAAATGAGCAGTTCTTC	CASSSDGGATNEQFF
TRBV3-1	NA	few	TRBJ1-1	TGTGCCAGCAGCCAACCGGGGACACTGAACACTGAAGCTTTCTTT	CASSQPGTLNTEAFF
TRBV27	TRBD2	NA	TRBJ2-5	TGTGCCAGCAGGGGGGGGAGTGTAGGTGAGACCCAGTACTTC	CASRGGSVGETQYF